This T cell receptor beta chain is from a study of T cell repertoires in cytomegalovirus infection. Study overall: Public TCR beta signatures provided an indication of both CMV infection and a matching HLA type.

On this clonotype itself: Its antigen remains unknown. Possible read error: a much larger clone is one base away.

Germline CDR1 and CDR2: MNHNS and SASEGT. CDR3 length equals 15 residues. Trimming stripped 1 base from V and 6 bases from J, with 13 bases between. Overall study findings and caveats: Dominant in the ex vivo response were TCR beta clonotypes restricted by HLA-C and specific for CMV. Carriage of CMV together with the relevant HLA was identifiable through cumulative public TCR beta family frequency.

TCRdb re-analysed the reads in MiXCR, keeping a single row per CDR3 protein. The sample carries roughly 640,000 distinct CDR3 sequences, around 24% recorded once. The sequencing input was CD8+ T cells from PBMCs. This receptor was taken from a human donor in good health (CMV status not recorded). Some clones in this sample may be carry-over from other donors' samples. This chain joins TRBV6-1 and TRBJ2-1, with a tentative D call TRBD1 (5 bases). CDR3 sequence reads: CASSEESGLGNEQFF. The CDR3 DNA reads as TGTGCCAGCAGTGAAGAGTCAGGGTTAGGCAATGAGCAGTTCTTC.